Below, 5 T cell receptor beta chains from the same sample are listed, as sequenced in a study of shared clonotypes between healthy human individuals. The table came from immunoSEQ multiplex PCR; TCRdb's copy has only in-frame clones and leaves some out. Among about 600,000 clones listed, roughly 98% were seen once. It was CD45RO-negative cells, positively selected for CCR7, that made up naive CD8 cells, with terminally differentiated effector memory CD45RA+ cells excluded. The material sequenced was naive CD8+ T cells sorted from blood. These receptors all stem from a man under 40 in good health.

This clone was recorded only once. The J gene is TRBJ2-7, the V gene TRBV6-6; 9 bases match TRBD1. CDR3 length: 13 amino acids. Trimming cost V 6 bases and J 6 bases; bases outside gene matches: 6. Per germline, CDR1 MNHNY and CDR2 SVGAGI (reference sequence). The CDR3 nucleotides are TGTGCCAGCAGCCTACAGGGGGCGACCGAGCAGTACTTC. This codes for CASSLQGATEQYF.

The chain combines TRBV19 with TRBJ2-7; 7 nucleotides match TRBD2. The CDR3 length is 15 residues. Losses at the gene ends were 4 bases for V and 3 bases for J; bases not matched to a gene: 9. CDR1 and CDR2 from the germline V gene are LNHDA and SQIVND (reference sequence). This CDR3 is CASSREGLGFYEQYF. CDR3 coding DNA: TGTGCCAGTAGTAGGGAGGGGCTGGGATTCTACGAGCAGTACTTC.

The chain combines TRBV27 with TRBJ2-7; a weak D match, TRBD2 (6 bases). The CDR3 is 14 residues long. CDR1 is MNHEY, CDR2 SMNVEV, per germline (reference sequence). V was clipped by 5 bases and J by 1 base, with 12 bases between them. Here the CDR3 DNA reads TGTGCCAGCAGTCATGGGGGGAGTTCCTACGAGCAGTACTTC. This codes for CASSHGGSSYEQYF.

The chain couples TRBV7-8 to TRBJ2-5, with D unresolved. V was clipped by 1 base and J by 4 bases, with 10 bases between them. The CDR3 is 14 amino acids. Germline V gives CDR1 SGHVS, CDR2 FQNEAQ. This CDR3 is CASSLDVGLETQYF. CDR3 DNA sequence: TGTGCCAGCAGCTTAGACGTGGGTTTAGAGACCCAGTACTTC.

The table lists this clone with a count of one. For the CDR3, the DNA is TGCGCCAGCAGTGATACCGGACAGCAAGGCTATGGCTACACCTTC. The encoded protein is CASSDTGQQGYGYTF. The rearrangement links TRBV5-1 to TRBJ1-2; D possibly corresponds to TRBD1 (6 bases). The CDR3 is made up of 15 amino acids. V gave up 5 bases and J gave up 4 bases, with 18 bases separating them. In germline, CDR1 is SGHRS, CDR2 YFSETQ.